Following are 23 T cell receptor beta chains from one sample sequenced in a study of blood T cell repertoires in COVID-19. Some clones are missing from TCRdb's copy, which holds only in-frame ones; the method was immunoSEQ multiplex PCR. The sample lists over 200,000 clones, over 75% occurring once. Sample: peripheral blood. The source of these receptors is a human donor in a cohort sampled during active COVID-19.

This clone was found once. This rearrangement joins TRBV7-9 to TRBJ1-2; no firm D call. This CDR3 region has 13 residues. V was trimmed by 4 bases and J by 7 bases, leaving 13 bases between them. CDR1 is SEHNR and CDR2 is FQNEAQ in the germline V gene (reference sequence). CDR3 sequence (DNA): TGTGCCAGCAGCTCCTGGGAGGCGGGTGGCTACACCTTC. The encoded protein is CASSSWEAGGYTF.

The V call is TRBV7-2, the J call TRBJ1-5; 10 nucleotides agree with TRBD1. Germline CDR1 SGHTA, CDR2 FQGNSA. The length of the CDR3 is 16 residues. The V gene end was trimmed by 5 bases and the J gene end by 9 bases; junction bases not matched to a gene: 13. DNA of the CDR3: TGTGCCAGCAGCCAAGGACAGGGGGTTACGTCCGGGCCCCAGCATTTT. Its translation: CASSQGQGVTSGPQHF.

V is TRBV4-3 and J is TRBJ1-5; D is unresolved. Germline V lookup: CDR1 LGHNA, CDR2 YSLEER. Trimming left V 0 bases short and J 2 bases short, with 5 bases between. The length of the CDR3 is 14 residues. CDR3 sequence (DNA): TGCGCCAGCAGCCAAGATTTAGGCAATCAGCCCCAGCATTTT. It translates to CASSQDLGNQPQHF.

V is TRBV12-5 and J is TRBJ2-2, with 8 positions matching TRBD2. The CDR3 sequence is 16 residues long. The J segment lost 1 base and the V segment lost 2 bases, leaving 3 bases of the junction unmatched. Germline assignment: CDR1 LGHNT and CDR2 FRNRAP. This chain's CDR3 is CASGLPSGGNTGELFF. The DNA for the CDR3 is TGTGCTAGTGGTTTGCCCAGCGGGGGGAACACCGGGGAGCTGTTTTTT.

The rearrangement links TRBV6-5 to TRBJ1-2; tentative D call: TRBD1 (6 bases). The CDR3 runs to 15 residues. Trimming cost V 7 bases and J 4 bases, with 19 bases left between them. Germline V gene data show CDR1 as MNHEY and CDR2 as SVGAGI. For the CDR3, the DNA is TGTGCCAGCATCAAAGGGCGAGGGGGAACCTATGGCTACACCTTC. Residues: CASIKGRGGTYGYTF.

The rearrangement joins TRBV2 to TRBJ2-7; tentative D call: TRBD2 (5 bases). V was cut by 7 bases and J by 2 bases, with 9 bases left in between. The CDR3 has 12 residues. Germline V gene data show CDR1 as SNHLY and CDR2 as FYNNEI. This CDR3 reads CASMRAAYEQYF. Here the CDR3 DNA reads TGTGCCAGCATGCGGGCAGCCTACGAGCAGTACTTC.

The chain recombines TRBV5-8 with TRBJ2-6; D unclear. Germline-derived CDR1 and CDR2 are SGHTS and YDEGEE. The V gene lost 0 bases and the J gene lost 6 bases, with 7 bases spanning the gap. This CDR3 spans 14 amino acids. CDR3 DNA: TGTGCCAGCAGCTTGGCCTCTAAGGCCAACGTCCTGACTTTC. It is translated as CASSLASKANVLTF.

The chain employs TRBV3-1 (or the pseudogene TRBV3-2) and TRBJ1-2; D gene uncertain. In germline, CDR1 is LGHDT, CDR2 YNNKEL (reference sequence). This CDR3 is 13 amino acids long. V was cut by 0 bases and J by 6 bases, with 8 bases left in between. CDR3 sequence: CASSQESPNGYTF. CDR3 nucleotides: TGTGCCAGCAGCCAAGAATCCCCAAATGGCTACACCTTC.

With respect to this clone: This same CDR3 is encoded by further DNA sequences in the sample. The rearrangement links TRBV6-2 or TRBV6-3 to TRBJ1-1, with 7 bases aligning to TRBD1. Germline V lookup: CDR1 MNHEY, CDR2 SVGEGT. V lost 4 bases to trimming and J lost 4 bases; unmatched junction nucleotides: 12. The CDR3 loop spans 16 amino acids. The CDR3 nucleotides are TGTGCCAGCAGTTCCAGACAGGGTCGGAAGGGCACTGAAGCTTTCTTT. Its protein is CASSSRQGRKGTEAFF.

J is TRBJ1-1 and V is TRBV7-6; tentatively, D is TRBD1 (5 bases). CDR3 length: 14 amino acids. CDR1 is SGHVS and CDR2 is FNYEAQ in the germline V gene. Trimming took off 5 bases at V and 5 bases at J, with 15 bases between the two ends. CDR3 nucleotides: TGTGCCAGCAGCGCCCCGGGGGTGGGGACTGAAGCTTTCTTT. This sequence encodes CASSAPGVGTEAFF.

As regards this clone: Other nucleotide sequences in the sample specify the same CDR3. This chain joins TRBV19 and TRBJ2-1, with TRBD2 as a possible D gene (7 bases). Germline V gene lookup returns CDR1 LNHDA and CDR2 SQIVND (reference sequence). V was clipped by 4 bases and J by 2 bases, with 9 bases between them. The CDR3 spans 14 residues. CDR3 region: CASSRGGAYNEQFF. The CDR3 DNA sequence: TGTGCCAGTAGTAGAGGGGGGGCCTACAATGAGCAGTTCTTC.

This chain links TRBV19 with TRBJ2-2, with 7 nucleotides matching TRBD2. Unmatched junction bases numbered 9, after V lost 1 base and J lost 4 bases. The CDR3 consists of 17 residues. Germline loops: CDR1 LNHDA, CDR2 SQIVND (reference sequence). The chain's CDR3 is CASSIVGAGVFTGELFF. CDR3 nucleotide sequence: TGTGCCAGTAGTATAGTTGGGGCGGGGGTATTCACCGGGGAGCTGTTTTTT.

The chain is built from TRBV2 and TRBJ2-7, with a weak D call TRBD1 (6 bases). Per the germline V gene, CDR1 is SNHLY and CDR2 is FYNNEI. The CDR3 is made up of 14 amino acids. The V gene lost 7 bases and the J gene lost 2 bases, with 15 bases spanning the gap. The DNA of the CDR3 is TGTGCCAGCACCTTCGGGCAGGGGACCTACGAGCAGTACTTC. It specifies CASTFGQGTYEQYF.

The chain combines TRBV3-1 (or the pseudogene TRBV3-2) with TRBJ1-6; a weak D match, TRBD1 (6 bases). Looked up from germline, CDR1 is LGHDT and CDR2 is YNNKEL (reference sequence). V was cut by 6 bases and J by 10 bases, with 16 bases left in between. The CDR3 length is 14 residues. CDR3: CASRGPGVGSPLHF. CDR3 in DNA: TGTGCCAGCAGAGGACCAGGGGTCGGGTCACCCCTCCACTTT.

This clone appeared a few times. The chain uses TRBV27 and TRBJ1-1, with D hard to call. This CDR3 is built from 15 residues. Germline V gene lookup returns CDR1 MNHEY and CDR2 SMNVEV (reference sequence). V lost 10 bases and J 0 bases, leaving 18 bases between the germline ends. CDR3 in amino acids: CATRGSFKMNTEAFF. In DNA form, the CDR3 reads TGTGCCACACGTGGGAGCTTTAAAATGAACACTGAAGCTTTCTTT.

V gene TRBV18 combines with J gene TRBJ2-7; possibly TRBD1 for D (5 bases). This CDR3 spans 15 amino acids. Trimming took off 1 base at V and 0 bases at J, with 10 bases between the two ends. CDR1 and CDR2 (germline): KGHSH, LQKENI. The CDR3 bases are TGTGCCAGCTCACCACAGGGGTTTAGCTCCTACGAGCAGTACTTC. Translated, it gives CASSPQGFSSYEQYF.

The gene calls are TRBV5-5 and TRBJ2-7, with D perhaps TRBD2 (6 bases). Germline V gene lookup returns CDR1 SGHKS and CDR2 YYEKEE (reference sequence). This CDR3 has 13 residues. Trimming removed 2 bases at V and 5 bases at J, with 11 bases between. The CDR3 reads CASSLLGLDEQYF. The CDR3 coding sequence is TGTGCCAGCAGCTTACTGGGACTCGACGAGCAGTACTTC.

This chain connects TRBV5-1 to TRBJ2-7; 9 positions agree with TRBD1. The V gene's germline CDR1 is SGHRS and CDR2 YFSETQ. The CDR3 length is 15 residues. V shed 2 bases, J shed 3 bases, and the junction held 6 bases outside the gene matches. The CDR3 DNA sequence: TGCGCCAGCAGCTTTCGGACAGGGGATTTCTACGAGCAGTACTTC. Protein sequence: CASSFRTGDFYEQYF.

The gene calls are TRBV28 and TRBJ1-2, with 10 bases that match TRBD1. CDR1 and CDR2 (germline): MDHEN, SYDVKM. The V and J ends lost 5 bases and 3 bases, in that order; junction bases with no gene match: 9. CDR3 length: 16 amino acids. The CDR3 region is CASSGGDRGIDYGYTF. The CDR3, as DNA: TGTGCCAGCAGTGGCGGGGACAGGGGAATTGACTATGGCTACACCTTC.

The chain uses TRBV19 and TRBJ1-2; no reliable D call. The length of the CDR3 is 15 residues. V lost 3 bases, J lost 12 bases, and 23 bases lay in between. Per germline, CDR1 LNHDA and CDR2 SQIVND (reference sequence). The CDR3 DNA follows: TGTGCCAGTAGTATGGGGAGGAGGTACGGGGAAGATAACACCTTC. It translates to CASSMGRRYGEDNTF.

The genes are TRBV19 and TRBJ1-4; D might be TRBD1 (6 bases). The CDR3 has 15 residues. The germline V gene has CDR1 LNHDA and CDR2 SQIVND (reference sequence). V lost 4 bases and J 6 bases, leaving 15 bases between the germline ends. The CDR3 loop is CASSTITGRDEKLFF. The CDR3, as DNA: TGTGCCAGTAGTACCATCACAGGGAGAGATGAAAAACTGTTTTTT. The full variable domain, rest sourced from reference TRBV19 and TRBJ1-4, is DGGITQSPKYLFRKEGQNVTLSCEQNLNHDAMYWYRQDPGQGLRLIYYSQIVNDFQKGDIAEGYSVSREKKESFPLTVTSAQKNPTAFYLCASSTITGRDEKLFFGSGTQLSVL.

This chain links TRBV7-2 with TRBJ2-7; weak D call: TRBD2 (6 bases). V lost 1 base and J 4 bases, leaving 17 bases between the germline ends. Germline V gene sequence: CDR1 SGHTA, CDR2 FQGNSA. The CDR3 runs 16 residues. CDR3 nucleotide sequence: TGTGCCAGCAGCTTAGACTTCGCGGGGCGAGTTTACGAGCAGTACTTC. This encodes CASSLDFAGRVYEQYF.

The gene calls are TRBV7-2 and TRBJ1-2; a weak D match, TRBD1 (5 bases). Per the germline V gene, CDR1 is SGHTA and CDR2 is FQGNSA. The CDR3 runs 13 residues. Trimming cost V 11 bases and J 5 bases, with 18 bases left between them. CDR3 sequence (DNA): TGTGCCTGGGCCTTTGGGGCAGCATATGGCTACACCTTC. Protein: CAWAFGAAYGYTF. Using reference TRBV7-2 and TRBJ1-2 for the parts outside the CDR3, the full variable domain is GAGVSQSPSNKVTEKGKDVELRCDPISGHTALYWYRQSLGQGLEFLIYFQGNSAPDKSGLPSDRFSAERTGGSVSTLTIQRTQQEDSAVYLCAWAFGAAYGYTFGSGTRLTVV.